These T cell receptor beta chains were read from a single sample in a study of cytomegalovirus exposure and HLA in healthy donors. Here immunoSEQ multiplex PCR was the method, and the copy in TCRdb shows in-frame clones only, minus some. This sample has about 120,000 clones; 17% occur once, and the top ten carry approximately 2.9%. Sample: PBMCs. Receptors were obtained from a female donor in good health and CMV-seropositive. Each CDR3 is given with its conserved first and last residue. Each record gives: D gene, V gene, clone size, J gene, CDR3 DNA, CDR3 protein. A D gene is named only where the DNA matches it firmly. Clone size, where shown, is once, few, many, or a class for clones that have expanded.

>NA|TRBV28|few|TRBJ2-7
TGTGCCAGCACACCGGACAGTCGGGAAGAGCAGTACTTC
CASTPDSREEQYF
>TRBD2|TRBV28|few|TRBJ2-3
TGTGCCAGCAGCTATGCGGGAGAAATGGTCGGTACGCAGTATTTT
CASSYAGEMVGTQYF
>TRBD1|TRBV2|NA|TRBJ1-2
TGTGCCAGTACGGGGAAGACAGGGGGCGCGGCCTATGGCTACACCTTC
CASTGKTGGAAYGYTF
>NA|TRBV5-1|NA|TRBJ2-2
TGCGCCAGCAGCTTGGTTACAGGGCGAACCGGGGAGCTGTTTTTT
CASSLVTGRTGELFF
>NA|TRBV19|NA|TRBJ2-5
TGTGCCAGTAGTATTATGGCGGACCAAGAGACCCAGTACTTC
CASSIMADQETQYF
>TRBD1|TRBV5-1|NA|TRBJ2-7
TGCGCCAGCAGCTTGGGCGGGACAGGGGGCTACGAGCAGTACTTC
CASSLGGTGGYEQYF
>TRBD1|TRBV29-1|few|TRBJ2-7
TGCAGCGCGGGGACAGGAGCATACGAGCAGTACTTC
CSAGTGAYEQYF
>NA|TRBV28|NA|TRBJ1-5
TGTGCCAGCAGTTTTATCTCAGGGATGGTAAGCAATCAGCCCCAGCATTTT
CASSFISGMVSNQPQHF
>TRBD1|TRBV15|few|TRBJ1-5
TGTGCCACCAGCAGACGGACAGGGGGCGATCAGCCCCAGCATTTT
CATSRRTGGDQPQHF
>TRBD1|TRBV18|NA|TRBJ1-4
TGTGCCAGCTCACCACCGCCGGGACAGGGTCGGGAAAAACTGTTTTTT
CASSPPPGQGREKLFF
>TRBD2|TRBV4-3|few|TRBJ2-7
TGCGCCAGCAGCCGCTCCCGTGATGCGGGAGCGCACTACGAGCAGTACTTC
CASSRSRDAGAHYEQYF
>TRBD1|TRBV7-9|NA|TRBJ1-1
TGTGCCAGCAGCTTAGCATGGGGACAGGGGGCTCGAAACACTGAAGCTTTCTTT
CASSLAWGQGARNTEAFF
>TRBD1|TRBV28|few|TRBJ1-2
TGTGCCAGCAGTTTAGGAGGGGAGGGACAGGGGATTGGGCCCCTCTATGGCTACACCTTC
CASSLGGEGQGIGPLYGYTF
>NA|TRBV2|NA|TRBJ2-6
TGTGCCAGCAGGGCAGGGGCCAACGTCCTGACTTTC
CASRAGANVLTF
>TRBD2|TRBV7-2|NA|TRBJ2-3
TGTGCCAGCAGCTTATTAGCGGGGATGGATACGCAGTATTTT
CASSLLAGMDTQYF
>NA|TRBV5-4|NA|TRBJ2-7
TGTGCCAGCAGCTTGGGGACTCAATCCCTCTACGAGCAGTACTTC
CASSLGTQSLYEQYF
>NA|TRBV7-2|NA|TRBJ2-5
TGTGCCAGCAGCTTTCAAGGGGCAGAGACCCAGTACTTC
CASSFQGAETQYF
>NA|TRBV5-4|few|TRBJ2-5
TGTGCCAGCAGCCCACAGGGAGAGGAGACCCAGTACTTC
CASSPQGEETQYF
>TRBD2|TRBV10-3|NA|TRBJ2-1
TGTGCCATCAGTGAATTAGCTGCCCTCACTAGCGTCAAACCCAATGAGCAGTTCTTC
CAISELAALTSVKPNEQFF
>TRBD2|TRBV6-6|few|TRBJ2-1
TGTGCCAGCAGTGCGGCGGGAGGTTCACGATTAAATGAGCAGTTCTTC
CASSAAGGSRLNEQFF
>TRBD2|TRBV2|NA|TRBJ2-5
TGTGCCAGCAGTGGGGTCCAGCGGGGGTGGCAAGAGACCCAGTACTTC
CASSGVQRGWQETQYF
>NA|TRBV10-2|NA|TRBJ1-2
TGCGCCAGCAGTGACTCGGGGGGGATCTATGGCTACACCTTC
CASSDSGGIYGYTF
>TRBD1|TRBV28|NA|TRBJ2-1
TGTGCCAGCAGTCCGGGGACAGCCTACAATGAGCAGTTCTTC
CASSPGTAYNEQFF
>TRBD1|TRBV15|few|TRBJ2-7
TGTGCCACCAGCAGTAGGGACAGGGCTGCCTACGAGCAGTACTTC
CATSSRDRAAYEQYF
>NA|TRBV6-5|few|TRBJ2-7
TGTGCCAGCAGTTACCCGGCAGGGGATTCTGTTGGGGAGCAGTACTTC
CASSYPAGDSVGEQYF
>TRBD1|TRBV4-3|few|TRBJ2-7
TGCGCCAGCAGCCAAGAGACAGGGAACGAGCAGTACTTC
CASSQETGNEQYF
>TRBD2|TRBV5-6|few|TRBJ2-3
TGTGCCAGCAGCTTGGCCTCACTAGCGGTACCAACGAACACAGATACGCAGTATTTT
CASSLASLAVPTNTDTQYF
>NA|TRBV5-1|few|TRBJ1-3
TGCGCCAGCAGCTCCCCAAGCGGGGGCAGGGGAAACACCATATATTTT
CASSSPSGGRGNTIYF
>TRBD2|TRBV7-8|few|TRBJ2-3
TGTGCCAGCAGCTTAGCTAGCGGGAGCGGCACAGATACGCAGTATTTT
CASSLASGSGTDTQYF
>NA|TRBV13|few|TRBJ1-1
TGTGCCAGCAGTACTCATCTGAACACTGAAGCTTTCTTT
CASSTHLNTEAFF
>TRBD1|TRBV10-3|NA|TRBJ1-2
TGTGCCATCAGTGAAGCAGGGGGTCTGGAAACTCACACCTTC
CAISEAGGLETHTF
>TRBD1|TRBV7-9|NA|TRBJ2-1
TGTGCCAGCAGCTTAGCGATCCAGACAGGGAGTGAGCAGTTCTTC
CASSLAIQTGSEQFF
>NA|TRBV7-2|NA|TRBJ2-1
TGTGCCAGCAGGAGACAGGTGTACAATGAGCAGTTCTTC
CASRRQVYNEQFF